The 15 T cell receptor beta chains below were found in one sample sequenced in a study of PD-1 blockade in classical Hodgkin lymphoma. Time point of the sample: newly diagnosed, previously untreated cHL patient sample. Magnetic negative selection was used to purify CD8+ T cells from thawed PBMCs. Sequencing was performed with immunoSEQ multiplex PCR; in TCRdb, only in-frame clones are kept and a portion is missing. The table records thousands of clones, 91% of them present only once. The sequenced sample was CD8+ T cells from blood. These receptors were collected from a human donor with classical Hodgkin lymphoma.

The CDR3 loop reads CSVDGGYGGEQYF. In DNA, the CDR3 is TGCAGCGTTGACGGTGGCTACGGTGGCGAGCAGTACTTC. The V call is TRBV29-1, the J call TRBJ2-7; the D is unclear. V lost 3 bases and J 6 bases, leaving 15 bases between the germline ends. CDR1 SQVTM and CDR2 ANQGSEA come from the germline V gene. The CDR3 consists of 13 residues.

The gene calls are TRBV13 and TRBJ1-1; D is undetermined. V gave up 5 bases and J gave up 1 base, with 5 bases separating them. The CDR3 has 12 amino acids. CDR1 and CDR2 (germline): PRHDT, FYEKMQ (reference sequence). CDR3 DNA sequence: TGTGCCAGCAGCCGACAGAACACTGAAGCTTTCTTT. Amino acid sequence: CASSRQNTEAFF.

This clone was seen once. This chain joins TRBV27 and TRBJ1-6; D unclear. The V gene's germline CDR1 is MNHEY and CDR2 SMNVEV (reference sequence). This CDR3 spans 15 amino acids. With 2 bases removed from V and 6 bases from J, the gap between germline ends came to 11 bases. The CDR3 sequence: CASSLLGSGNSPLHF. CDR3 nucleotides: TGTGCCAGCAGTTTACTAGGGTCTGGTAATTCACCCCTCCACTTT.

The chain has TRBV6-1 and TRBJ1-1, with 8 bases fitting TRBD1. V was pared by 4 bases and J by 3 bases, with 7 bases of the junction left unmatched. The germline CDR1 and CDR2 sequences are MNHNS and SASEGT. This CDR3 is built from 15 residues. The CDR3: CASSARTGMDTEAFF. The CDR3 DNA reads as TGTGCCAGCAGTGCACGGACAGGGATGGACACTGAAGCTTTCTTT.

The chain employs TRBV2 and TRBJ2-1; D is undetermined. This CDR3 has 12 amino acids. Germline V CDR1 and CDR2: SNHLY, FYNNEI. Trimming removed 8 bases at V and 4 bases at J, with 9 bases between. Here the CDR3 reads CASHLPYNEQFF. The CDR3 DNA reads TGTGCCAGCCACTTGCCATACAATGAGCAGTTCTTC.

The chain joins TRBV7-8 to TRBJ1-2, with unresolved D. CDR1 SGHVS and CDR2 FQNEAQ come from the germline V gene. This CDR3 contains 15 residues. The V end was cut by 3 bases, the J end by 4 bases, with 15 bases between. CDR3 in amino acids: CASSLRKSVLYGYTF. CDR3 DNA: TGTGCCAGCAGCTTGCGGAAATCGGTTCTCTATGGCTACACCTTC.

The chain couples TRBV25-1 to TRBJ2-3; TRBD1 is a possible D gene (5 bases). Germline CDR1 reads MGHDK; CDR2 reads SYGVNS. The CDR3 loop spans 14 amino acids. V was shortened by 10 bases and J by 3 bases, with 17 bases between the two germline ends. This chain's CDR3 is CATSTDSGTDTQYF. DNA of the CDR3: TGTGCCACCTCCACTGACTCAGGGACAGATACGCAGTATTTT.

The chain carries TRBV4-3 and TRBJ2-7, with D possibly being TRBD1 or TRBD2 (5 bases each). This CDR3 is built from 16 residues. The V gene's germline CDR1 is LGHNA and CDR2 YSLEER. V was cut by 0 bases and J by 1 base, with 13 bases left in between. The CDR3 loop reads CASSQDLRGESYEQYF. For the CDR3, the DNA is TGCGCCAGCAGCCAAGATCTAAGGGGAGAATCCTACGAGCAGTACTTC.

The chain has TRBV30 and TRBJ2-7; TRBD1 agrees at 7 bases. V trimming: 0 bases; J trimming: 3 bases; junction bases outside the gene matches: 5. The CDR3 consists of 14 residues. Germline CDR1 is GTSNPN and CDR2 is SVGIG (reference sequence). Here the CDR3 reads CAWSVGDSSYEQYF. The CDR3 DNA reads TGTGCCTGGAGTGTAGGGGACAGTAGCTACGAGCAGTACTTC. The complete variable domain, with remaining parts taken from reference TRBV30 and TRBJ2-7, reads SQTIHQWPATLVQPVGSPLSLECTVEGTSNPNLYWYRQAAGRGLQLLFYSVGIGQISSEVPQNLSASRPQDRQFILSSKKLLLSDSGFYLCAWSVGDSSYEQYFGPGTRLTVT.

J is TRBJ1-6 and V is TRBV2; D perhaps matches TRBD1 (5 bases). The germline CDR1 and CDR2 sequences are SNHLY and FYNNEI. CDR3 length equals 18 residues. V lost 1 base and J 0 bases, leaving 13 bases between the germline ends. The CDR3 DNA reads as TGTGCCAGCAGTGAAGGCGAGACAGAGAGCTCCTATAATTCACCCCTCCACTTT. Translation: CASSEGETESSYNSPLHF.

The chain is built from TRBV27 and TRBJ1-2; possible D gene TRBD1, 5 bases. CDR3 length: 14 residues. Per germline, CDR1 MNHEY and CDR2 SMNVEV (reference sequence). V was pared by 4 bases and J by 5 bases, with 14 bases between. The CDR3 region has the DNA TGTGCCAGCAGTTATCGGGGGTCCTATTATGGCTACACCTTC. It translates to CASSYRGSYYGYTF.

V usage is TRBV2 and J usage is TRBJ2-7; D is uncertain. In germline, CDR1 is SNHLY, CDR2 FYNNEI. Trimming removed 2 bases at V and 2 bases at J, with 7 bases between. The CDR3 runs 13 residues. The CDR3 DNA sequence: TGTGCCAGCAGTGAATTTGACACCTACGAGCAGTACTTC. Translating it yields CASSEFDTYEQYF. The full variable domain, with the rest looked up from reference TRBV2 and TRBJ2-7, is EPEVTQTPSHQVTQMGQEVILRCVPISNHLYFYWYRQILGQKVEFLVSFYNNEISEKSEIFDDQFSVERPDGSNFTLKIRSTKLEDSAMYFCASSEFDTYEQYFGPGTRLTVT.

Here the CDR3 reads CASSGTSAYEQYF. As DNA, the CDR3 is TGCGCCAGCAGTGGGACTAGCGCCTACGAGCAGTACTTC. V and J are TRBV5-1 and TRBJ2-7; 10 bases align to TRBD2. The CDR3 loop spans 13 amino acids. The junction had 1 base not matched to a gene; V was cut back by 5 bases and J by 2 bases. Germline values: CDR1 SGHRS, CDR2 YFSETQ.

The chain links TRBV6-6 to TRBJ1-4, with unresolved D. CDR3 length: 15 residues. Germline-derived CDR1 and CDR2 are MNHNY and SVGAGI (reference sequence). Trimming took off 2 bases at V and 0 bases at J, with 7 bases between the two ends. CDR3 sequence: CASSYDGATNEKLFF. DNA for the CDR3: TGTGCCAGCAGTTACGATGGGGCAACTAATGAAAAACTGTTTTTT.

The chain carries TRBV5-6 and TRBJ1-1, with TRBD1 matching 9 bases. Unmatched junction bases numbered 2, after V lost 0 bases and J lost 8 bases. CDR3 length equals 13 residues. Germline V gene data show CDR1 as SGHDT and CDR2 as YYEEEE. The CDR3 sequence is CASSLAQGAEAFF. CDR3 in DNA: TGTGCCAGCAGCTTGGCACAGGGGGCAGAAGCTTTCTTT.